These T cell receptor beta chains were read from a single sample in a study of post-analysis software for immune sequencing data. TCRdb redid the calling of the PCR reads with MiXCR, one entry per CDR3 protein. The table includes hundreds of thousands of distinct CDR3 sequences, 30% detected once. The sequenced sample was blood. These receptor sequences come from a girl between 10 and 17 years old with multiple sclerosis. Each CDR3 is given with its conserved first and last residue. The order of the fields is J gene, V gene, clone size, D gene, CDR3 DNA, CDR3 protein. The D gene is left open where the match is weak. Rows may omit the clone size; those that give it use once, few, many or a size class.

j_gene: TRBJ2-5; v_gene: TRBV28; abundance: -; d_gene: -; CDR3nt: TGTGCCAGCAGTTTATTGGACAATTTGACCCAGTACTTC; CDR3aa: CASSLLDNLTQYF
j_gene: TRBJ2-7; v_gene: TRBV20-1; abundance: -; d_gene: -; CDR3nt: TGCAGTGCCACCAGGAGAGTCTCGGAGCAGTACTTC; CDR3aa: CSATRRVSEQYF
j_gene: TRBJ2-3; v_gene: TRBV9; abundance: -; d_gene: TRBD1; CDR3nt: TGTGCCAGCAGCGTAAGGACAGGTAGCACAGATACGCAGTATTTT; CDR3aa: CASSVRTGSTDTQYF
j_gene: TRBJ2-7; v_gene: TRBV3-1; abundance: once; d_gene: -; CDR3nt: TGTGCCAGCAGCCAAGACTCAGTCACAATCTCCTACGAGCAGTACTTC; CDR3aa: CASSQDSVTISYEQYF
j_gene: TRBJ1-2; v_gene: TRBV4-3; abundance: few; d_gene: -; CDR3nt: TGCGCCAGCAGCCAAGATGGGGGGTTGGCCTATGGCTACACCTTC; CDR3aa: CASSQDGGLAYGYTF
j_gene: TRBJ2-4; v_gene: TRBV12-3/TRBV12-4; abundance: many; d_gene: -; CDR3nt: TGTGCCAGCAGTTTACAAGACAGGTTAAACATTCAGTACTTC; CDR3aa: CASSLQDRLNIQYF
j_gene: TRBJ1-2; v_gene: TRBV4-2; abundance: few; d_gene: -; CDR3nt: TGTGCCAGCAGCCAAGATACGGGGTTGTCTGGCTACACCTTC; CDR3aa: CASSQDTGLSGYTF
j_gene: TRBJ2-1; v_gene: TRBV7-2; abundance: few; d_gene: -; CDR3nt: TGTGCCAGCAGCTTATCGTCGGGATGGGTCAATGAGCAGTTCTTC; CDR3aa: CASSLSSGWVNEQFF
j_gene: TRBJ2-1; v_gene: TRBV7-9; abundance: few; d_gene: -; CDR3nt: TGTGCCAGCAGCTTAGCGACAATTGACTGGATAAAAGAAGGGAAGTTCTTC; CDR3aa: CASSLATIDWIKEGKFF
j_gene: TRBJ2-7; v_gene: TRBV5-1; abundance: -; d_gene: -; CDR3nt: TGCGCCAGCAGCTCGGACACGAACTACGAGCAGTACTTC; CDR3aa: CASSSDTNYEQYF